The 26 T cell receptor beta chains presented below share a single source sample, sequenced in a study of T-cell memory formation after mild COVID-19. MiXCR, applied by TCRdb to the 5' RACE reads, yields one record per CDR3 protein. The sample contains approximately 400,000 distinct CDR3 sequences, 20% to 30% of which appear only once. Sequenced input: PBMCs or a T cell subset sorted from them (not recorded which). Receptors were obtained from an adult woman who had mild COVID-19 (a few samples of this study predate the infection). Cell type and time point are not known.

The chain combines TRBV7-2 with TRBJ2-1; 14 nucleotides line up with TRBD2. CDR1 SGHTA and CDR2 FQGNSA come from the germline V gene. Trimming took 3 bases from V and 7 from J; bases not matched to a gene: 8. The CDR3 extends over 17 amino acids. The CDR3 nucleotides read TGTGCCAGCAGCTTTGTTGGACTAGCGGGAGGAGGGAATGAGCAGTTCTTC. Residues: CASSFVGLAGGGNEQFF.

V gene TRBV12-3 or TRBV12-4 combines with J gene TRBJ1-5; D perhaps matches TRBD1 (6 bases). This CDR3 has 15 amino acids. The ends were cut back, 2 bases at V and 3 bases at J, with 11 bases in the middle. CDR3 in DNA: TGTGCCAGCAGTTTATCCGGACAGCCCAATCAGCCCCAGCATTTT. It yields the protein CASSLSGQPNQPQHF.

CDR3 bases: TGTGCCAGCAGAAGAATTGGACATGAGTACGAGCAGTACTTC. Translating it yields CASRRIGHEYEQYF. The V call is TRBV6-5, the J call TRBJ2-7; D is possibly TRBD1 (5 bases). CDR3 length: 14 residues. V lost 6 bases, J lost 4 bases, and 16 bases lay in between. Per germline, CDR1 MNHEY and CDR2 SVGAGI.

This clonotype was counted at least ten times. V is TRBV24-1 and J is TRBJ2-2, with D tentatively TRBD1 (6 bases). The V gene lost 2 bases and the J gene lost 0 bases, with 6 bases spanning the gap. The CDR3 totals 15 residues. Germline V gene sequence: CDR1 KGHDR, CDR2 SFDVKD. The CDR3 reads CATSDWTANTGELFF. CDR3 DNA sequence: TGTGCCACCAGTGATTGGACAGCGAACACCGGGGAGCTGTTTTTT.

This chain uses TRBV3-1 with TRBJ2-1; D remains ambiguous. Germline lookup yields CDR1 LGHDT and CDR2 YNNKEL (reference sequence). The CDR3 runs 12 residues. Trimming took 0 bases from V and 7 from J, leaving 4 bases between them. DNA for the CDR3: TGTGCCAGCAGCCAAGACATGAATGAGCAGTTCTTC. It encodes CASSQDMNEQFF.

This clonotype was detected a few times. The rearrangement uses TRBV4-2 and TRBJ2-7, with D perhaps TRBD2 (6 bases). The CDR3 spans 14 residues. With 3 bases removed from V and 5 bases from J, the gap between germline ends came to 14 bases. From germline, CDR1 is LGHNA and CDR2 YNFKEQ. The CDR3 protein is CASSQDAGIDEQYF. As DNA, the CDR3 is TGTGCCAGCAGCCAGGACGCGGGAATTGACGAGCAGTACTTC.

There are a few counts of this clonotype. The V gene is TRBV4-1, the J gene TRBJ1-1; D unresolved. The ends were cut back, 1 base at V and 1 base at J, with 7 bases in the middle. CDR1 is MGHRA and CDR2 is YSYEKL in the germline V gene. This CDR3 has 14 residues. CDR3 sequence (DNA): TGCGCCAGCAGCCAAGCATTGGCGAACACTGAAGCTTTCTTT. The encoded protein is CASSQALANTEAFF.

This chain connects TRBV6-5 to TRBJ2-7, with a possible D match to TRBD1 (6 bases). V was cut by 0 bases and J by 6 bases, with 15 bases left in between. The germline CDR1 and CDR2 sequences are MNHEY and SVGAGI. The CDR3 is 15 amino acids. As DNA, the CDR3 is TGTGCCAGCAGTTACTCGAGAAAGGGGGAGTCCGAGCAGTACTTC. It yields the protein CASSYSRKGESEQYF.

J is TRBJ2-1 and V is TRBV25-1, with 7 bases fitting TRBD2. The germline CDR1 and CDR2 sequences are MGHDK and SYGVNS. This CDR3 has 18 residues. V shed 2 bases, J shed 1 base, and the junction held 11 bases outside the gene matches. The DNA for the CDR3 is TGTGCCAGCAGTGAAGTGAGAGGGAGGGCCTCGTCCTACAATGAGCAGTTCTTC. This gives the protein CASSEVRGRASSYNEQFF. The complete variable domain, with remaining parts taken from reference TRBV25-1 and TRBJ2-1, reads EADIYQTPRYLVIGTGKKITLECSQTMGHDKMYWYQQDPGMELHLIHYSYGVNSTEKGDLSSESTVSRIRTEHFPLTLESARPSHTSQYLCASSEVRGRASSYNEQFFGPGTRLTVL.

V usage is TRBV14 and J usage is TRBJ2-1, with 9 nucleotides matching TRBD1. J lost 7 bases, V lost 5 bases, and 9 bases had no gene match. The length of the CDR3 is 15 residues. The germline CDR1 and CDR2 sequences are SGHDN and FVKESK. Written as DNA, the CDR3 is TGTGCCAGCAGCGGGCGGACAGGGGTAAGAAATGAGCAGTTCTTC. Amino acid sequence: CASSGRTGVRNEQFF.

This chain links TRBV29-1 with TRBJ1-2; D gene ambiguous. Germline loops: CDR1 SQVTM, CDR2 ANQGSEA. V was trimmed by 4 bases and J by 7 bases, leaving 16 bases between them. The CDR3 runs to 13 residues. CDR3 residues: CSVGSGLEGGYTF. In DNA form, the CDR3 reads TGCAGCGTTGGATCCGGCCTAGAGGGTGGCTACACCTTC.

The V and J genes are TRBV30 and TRBJ2-3, with TRBD1 matching 10 bases. Germline CDR1 GTSNPN, CDR2 SVGIG (reference sequence). The CDR3 covers 17 residues. V shed 3 bases, J shed 4 bases, and the junction held 13 bases outside the gene matches. The CDR3 spells CAWSLPRQGAISDTQYF. As DNA, the CDR3 is TGTGCCTGGAGCTTACCCCGACAGGGGGCCATCTCAGATACGCAGTATTTT.

The chain recombines TRBV4-2 with TRBJ2-7; D is possibly TRBD2 (6 bases). Germline CDR1 is LGHNA and CDR2 is YNFKEQ. The CDR3 runs to 15 residues. With 0 bases removed from V and 0 bases from J, the gap between germline ends came to 9 bases. CDR3 DNA sequence: TGTGCCAGCAGCCAAGAGGGCGGGACCTCCTACGAGCAGTACTTC. This sequence encodes CASSQEGGTSYEQYF.

This chain links TRBV20-1 with TRBJ1-1; D unclear. The ends were cut back, 3 bases at V and 6 bases at J, with 5 bases in the middle. The germline CDR1 and CDR2 sequences are DFQATT and SNEGSKA (reference sequence). CDR3 length equals 10 residues. CDR3 in DNA: TGCAGTGCTAGTTCATCTGAAGCTTTCTTT. Translation: CSASSSEAFF.

The rearrangement links TRBV7-8 to TRBJ2-4, with 11 bases matching TRBD1. Per the germline V gene, CDR1 is SGHVS and CDR2 is FQNEAQ. The CDR3 runs to 17 residues. Unmatched junction bases numbered 5, after V lost 0 bases and J lost 4 bases. In DNA, the CDR3 is TGTGCCAGCAGCTTAGCCCCGGGACAGGGGGTTAAAAACATTCAGTACTTC. Translating gives CASSLAPGQGVKNIQYF.

There are a few counts of this clonotype. V gene TRBV6-5 combines with J gene TRBJ1-5; tentatively, D is TRBD1 (5 bases). The CDR3 has 15 residues. Deletions cut 5 bases from V and 7 bases from J, with 18 bases between. Germline CDR1 and CDR2: MNHEY and SVGAGI. As DNA, the CDR3 is TGTGCCAGCAGTCCCTCGGCGGGGGGAGGCCAGCCCCAGCATTTT. This translates into CASSPSAGGGQPQHF.

The table lists this clonotype with a few counts. CDR3 protein: CASSPRLAAYEQYF. In DNA form, the CDR3 reads TGTGCCAGCAGTCCTCGACTAGCCGCCTACGAGCAGTACTTC. This chain uses TRBV27 with TRBJ2-7; 7 nucleotides align to TRBD2. This CDR3 is built from 14 residues. The V gene end was trimmed by 5 bases and the J gene end by 2 bases; junction bases not matched to a gene: 6. Germline CDR1 is MNHEY and CDR2 is SMNVEV (reference sequence).

This clonotype was recorded a few times. The V and J genes are TRBV20-1 and TRBJ2-3, with D perhaps assigned TRBD1 or TRBD2 (5 bases each). V lost 1 base and J 3 bases, leaving 14 bases between the germline ends. The CDR3 has 15 amino acids. Germline V gives CDR1 DFQATT, CDR2 SNEGSKA (reference sequence). CDR3 in amino acids: CSARVSLGATDTQYF. In DNA form, the CDR3 reads TGCAGTGCTAGAGTTTCGCTCGGGGCTACAGATACGCAGTATTTT.

This clonotype was seen a few times. The chain recombines TRBV25-1 with TRBJ2-2, with a weak D call TRBD2 (6 bases). V was trimmed by 7 bases and J by 12 bases, leaving 18 bases between them. The length of the CDR3 is 13 residues. CDR1 and CDR2 from the germline V gene are MGHDK and SYGVNS. Written as DNA, the CDR3 is TGTGCCAGCAACCCCCCGGGGCTAGCGAAGCTGTTTTTT. It codes for CASNPPGLAKLFF.

The rearrangement uses TRBV5-1 and TRBJ2-2; TRBD1 matches at 10 bases. The CDR3 is made up of 17 amino acids. Trimming at V came to 0 bases and at J to 4 bases, leaving 6 bases not matched to a gene. Germline assignment: CDR1 SGHRS and CDR2 YFSETQ. The CDR3 DNA sequence: TGCGCCAGCAGCTTGGGAGGGACAGGGGCCTTCACCGGGGAGCTGTTTTTT. Its translation is CASSLGGTGAFTGELFF.

The table lists this clonotype with a few counts. This CDR3 reads CASSLTGGEQFF. CDR3 sequence (DNA): TGTGCCAGCAGCCTGACAGGGGGTGAGCAGTTCTTC. The rearrangement joins TRBV7-7 to TRBJ2-1, with 9 bases that match TRBD1. CDR3 size: 12 residues. From germline, CDR1 is SSHAT and CDR2 FNYEAQ (reference sequence). With V trimmed by 5 bases and J by 9 bases, 2 bases remained unmatched.

The chain recombines TRBV2 with TRBJ1-1; D may be TRBD1 (6 bases). Trimming removed 10 bases from V and 0 bases from J, with 18 bases in between. This CDR3 is 15 amino acids long. CDR1 SNHLY and CDR2 FYNNEI come from the germline V gene. CDR3 bases: TGTGCCAACTCAGGGGATGTTGGAATGAACACTGAAGCTTTCTTT. This sequence encodes CANSGDVGMNTEAFF.

This rearrangement joins TRBV9 to TRBJ1-3; no clear D. The CDR3 has 14 residues. Germline V gene sequence: CDR1 SGDLS, CDR2 YYNGEE. Between the trimmed V and J ends, which lost 4 bases and 6 bases, there was a span of 14 bases. Written as DNA, the CDR3 is TGTGCCAGCAGCCCGTATAATATCGAAAACACCATATATTTT. This translates into CASSPYNIENTIYF.

CDR3 DNA: TGTGCCAGCAGTGATCCTCAGGTGAACACTGAAGCTTTCTTT. Translated, it gives CASSDPQVNTEAFF. The rearrangement uses TRBV2 and TRBJ1-1; D remains ambiguous. Germline CDR1 and CDR2: SNHLY and FYNNEI. This CDR3 region has 14 residues. Trimming stripped 3 bases from V and 0 bases from J, with 8 bases between.

A few counts support this clonotype. This chain links TRBV29-1 with TRBJ2-7, with TRBD2 matching 12 bases. Unmatched junction bases numbered 2, after V lost 5 bases and J lost 0 bases. Per the germline V gene, CDR1 is SQVTM and CDR2 is ANQGSEA. CDR3 length: 14 residues. The CDR3 region is CSVKTSGSSYEQYF. For the CDR3, the DNA is TGCAGCGTTAAGACTAGCGGGAGCTCCTACGAGCAGTACTTC.

This clonotype has only a few counts. The chain links TRBV10-3 to TRBJ2-2, with 9 bases fitting TRBD1. Germline values: CDR1 ENHRY, CDR2 SYGVKD. Trimming removed 8 bases from V and 6 bases from J; junction bases left unmatched: 4. CDR3 length: 13 amino acids. CDR3 DNA: TGTGCCATCTGGGACAGGGAGGCCGGGGAGCTGTTTTTT. It specifies CAIWDREAGELFF.